Sequencing of this T cell receptor beta chain was carried out in a study of regulatory T cells in long-lasting Graves disease. At the level of the study: Persistent Graves' disease required over 5 years of antithyroid drugs and positive TSH receptor antibodies.

The trim removed 4 bases at V and 1 base at J, leaving 7 bases unmatched. CDR1 is SGHAT, CDR2 FQNNGV, per germline. The length of the CDR3 is 17 residues. Arm-PCR with iRepertoire HTBI primers amplified the CDR3 regions for these TCR beta libraries. TCRdb independently ran MiXCR on the multiplex PCR reads; one entry per CDR3 protein. The sample shows more than 350,000 distinct CDR3 sequences, 20% to 25% of them seen only once. The time point: persistent/refractory GD, antithyroid drugs over 5 years with positive TRAb. RNA from PBMCs was the source of the TCR library. Xi'an, China, was home to the endocrinology department that provided patients.

The V call is TRBV11-2, the J call TRBJ2-2; TRBD2 matches at 9 bases. The specimen was peripheral blood mononuclear cells (PBMCs), collected when the disease was refractory, from a patient treated with antithyroid drugs. The clonotype comes from a female donor with Graves disease. The CDR3 DNA is TGTGCCAGCAGCTGGGGGGGTAGCGGGAGGAACACCGGGGAGCTGTTTTTT. Protein: CASSWGGSGRNTGELFF.